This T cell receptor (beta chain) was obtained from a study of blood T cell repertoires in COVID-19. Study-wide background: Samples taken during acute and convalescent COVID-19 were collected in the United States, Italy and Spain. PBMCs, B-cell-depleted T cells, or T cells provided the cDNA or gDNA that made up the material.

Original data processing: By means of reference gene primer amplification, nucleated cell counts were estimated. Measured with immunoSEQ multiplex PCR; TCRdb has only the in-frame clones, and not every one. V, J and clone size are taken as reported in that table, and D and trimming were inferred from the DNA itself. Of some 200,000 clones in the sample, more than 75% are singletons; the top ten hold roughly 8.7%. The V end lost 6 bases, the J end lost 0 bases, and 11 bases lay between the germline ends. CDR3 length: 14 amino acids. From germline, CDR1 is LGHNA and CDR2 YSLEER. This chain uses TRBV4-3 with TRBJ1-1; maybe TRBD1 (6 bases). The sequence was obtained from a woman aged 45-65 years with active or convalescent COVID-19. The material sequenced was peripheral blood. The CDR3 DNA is TGCGCCAGCAGACGACAGGCCCTGAACACTGAAGCTTTCTTT. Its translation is CASRRQALNTEAFF.